This T cell receptor (beta chain) was identified in a study of T cell responses to AZD1222 COVID-19 vaccine. Study results and caveats: After the peak T cell response, and only then, were repertoires sampled. Vaccine-associated CD4 TCRs ranged over spike, dominating at 160-218 and 743-854. After two AZD1222 doses, spike-specific TCR breadth and depth rose versus day 0. Reports indicate that nearly half of spike-specific TCRs are directed at unmutated variant regions.

There are 13 residues in the CDR3. CDR1 SGHNT and CDR2 YYREEE come from the germline V gene (reference sequence). The V end lost 0 bases, the J end lost 6 bases, and 9 bases lay between the germline ends. This table comes from immunoSEQ multiplex PCR, and its TCRdb copy is limited to in-frame clones, with some not included. The data contain approximately 52,000 clones, 87% of them singletons. For this clone: Its matching antigen is unknown.

The sample here was peripheral blood, taken 28 days after the second AZD1222 dose. This TCR was recovered from an adult who received the AZD1222 COVID-19 vaccine. V is TRBV5-4 and J is TRBJ1-2; D call uncertain. The CDR3 DNA sequence: TGTGCCAGCAGCTTGGGCCGGGTGGATGGCTACACCTTC. It yields the protein CASSLGRVDGYTF.